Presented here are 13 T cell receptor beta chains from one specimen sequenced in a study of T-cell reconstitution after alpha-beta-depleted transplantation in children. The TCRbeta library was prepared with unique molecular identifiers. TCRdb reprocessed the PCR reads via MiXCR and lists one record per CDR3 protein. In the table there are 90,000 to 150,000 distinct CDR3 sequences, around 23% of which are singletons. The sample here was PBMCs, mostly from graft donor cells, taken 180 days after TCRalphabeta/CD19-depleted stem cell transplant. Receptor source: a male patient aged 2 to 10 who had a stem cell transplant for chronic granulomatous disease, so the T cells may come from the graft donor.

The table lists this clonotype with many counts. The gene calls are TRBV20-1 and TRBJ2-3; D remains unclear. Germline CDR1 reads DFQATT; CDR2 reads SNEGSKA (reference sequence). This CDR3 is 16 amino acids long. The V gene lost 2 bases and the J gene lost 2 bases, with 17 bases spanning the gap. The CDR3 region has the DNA TGCAGTGCTAGATGGTTTAGCACCTGGAACACAGATACGCAGTATTTT. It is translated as CSARWFSTWNTDTQYF.

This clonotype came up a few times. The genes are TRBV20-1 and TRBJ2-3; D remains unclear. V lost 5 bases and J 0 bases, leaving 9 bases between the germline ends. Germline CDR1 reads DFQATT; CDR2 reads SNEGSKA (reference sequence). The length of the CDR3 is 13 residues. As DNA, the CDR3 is TGCAGTGCTCGTAGGGATAGCACAGATACGCAGTATTTT. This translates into CSARRDSTDTQYF.

This chain's CDR3 is CSALHTGTGLPSIREQYF. CDR3 sequence (DNA): TGCAGTGCTTTACATACCGGGACAGGTCTTCCTTCAATACGCGAGCAGTACTTC. V usage is TRBV20-1 and J usage is TRBJ2-7; TRBD1 aligns across 8 bases. The V and J ends lost 5 bases and 6 bases, in that order; junction bases with no gene match: 24. Germline CDR1 reads DFQATT; CDR2 reads SNEGSKA (reference sequence). CDR3 length: 18 residues.

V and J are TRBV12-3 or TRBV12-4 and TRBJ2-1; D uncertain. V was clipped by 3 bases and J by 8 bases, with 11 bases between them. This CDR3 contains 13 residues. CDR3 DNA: TGTGCCAGCAGTTTTGGACGAACGGATGAGCAGTTCTTC. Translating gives CASSFGRTDEQFF.

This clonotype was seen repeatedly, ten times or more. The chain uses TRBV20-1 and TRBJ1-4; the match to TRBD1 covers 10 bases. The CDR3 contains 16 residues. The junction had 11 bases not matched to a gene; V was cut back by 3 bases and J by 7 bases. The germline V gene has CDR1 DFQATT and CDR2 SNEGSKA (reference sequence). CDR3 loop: CSASRQGALKSEKLFF. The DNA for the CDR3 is TGCAGTGCTAGCCGACAGGGGGCACTGAAAAGTGAAAAACTGTTTTTT.

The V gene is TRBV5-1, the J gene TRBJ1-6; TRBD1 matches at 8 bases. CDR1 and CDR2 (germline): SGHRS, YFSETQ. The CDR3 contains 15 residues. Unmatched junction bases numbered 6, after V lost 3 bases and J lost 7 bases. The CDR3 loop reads CASSSKGQANSPLHF. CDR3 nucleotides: TGCGCCAGCAGCTCAAAGGGACAGGCAAATTCACCCCTCCACTTT.

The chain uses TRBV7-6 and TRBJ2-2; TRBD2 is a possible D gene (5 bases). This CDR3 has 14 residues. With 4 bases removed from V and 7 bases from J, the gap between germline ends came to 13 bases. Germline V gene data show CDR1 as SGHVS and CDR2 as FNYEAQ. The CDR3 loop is CASSYEGLGGELFF. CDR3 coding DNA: TGTGCCAGCAGCTATGAGGGCTTGGGCGGGGAGCTGTTTTTT. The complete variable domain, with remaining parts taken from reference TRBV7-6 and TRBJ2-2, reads GAGVSQSPRYKVTKRGQDVALRCDPISGHVSLYWYRQALGQGPEFLTYFNYEAQQDKSGLPNDRFSAERPEGSISTLTIQRTEQRDSAMYRCASSYEGLGGELFFGEGSRLTVL.

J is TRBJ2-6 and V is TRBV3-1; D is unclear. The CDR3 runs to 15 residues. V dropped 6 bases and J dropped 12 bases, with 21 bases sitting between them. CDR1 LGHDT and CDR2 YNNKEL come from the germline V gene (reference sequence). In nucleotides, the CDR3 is TGTGCCAGCAGTCCTCTCGGTTACCCATTGACCGTCCTGACTTTC. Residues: CASSPLGYPLTVLTF.

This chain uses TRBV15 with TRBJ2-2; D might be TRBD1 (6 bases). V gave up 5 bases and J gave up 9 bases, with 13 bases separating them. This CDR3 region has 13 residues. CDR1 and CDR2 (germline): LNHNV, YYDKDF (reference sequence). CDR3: CATSSQGHRELFF. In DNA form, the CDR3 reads TGTGCCACCAGCTCTCAGGGACACCGGGAGCTGTTTTTT.

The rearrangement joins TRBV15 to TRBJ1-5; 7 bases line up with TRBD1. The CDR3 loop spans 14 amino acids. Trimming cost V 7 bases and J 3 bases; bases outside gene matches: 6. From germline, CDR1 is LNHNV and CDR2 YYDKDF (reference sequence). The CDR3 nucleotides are TGTGCCACCACAAAGGACAGGTCCAATCAGCCCCAGCATTTT. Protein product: CATTKDRSNQPQHF.

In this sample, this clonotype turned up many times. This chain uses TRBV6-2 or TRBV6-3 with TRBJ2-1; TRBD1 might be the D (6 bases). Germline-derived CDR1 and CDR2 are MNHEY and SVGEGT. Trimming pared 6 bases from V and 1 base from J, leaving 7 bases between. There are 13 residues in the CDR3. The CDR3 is CASSQGSYNEQFF. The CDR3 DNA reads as TGTGCCAGCAGCCAGGGGTCCTACAATGAGCAGTTCTTC.

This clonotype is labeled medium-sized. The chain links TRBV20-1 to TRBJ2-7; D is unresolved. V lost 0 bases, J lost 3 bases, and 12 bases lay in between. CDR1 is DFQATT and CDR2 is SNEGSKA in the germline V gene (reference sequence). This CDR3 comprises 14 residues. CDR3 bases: TGCAGTGCTAGAGATCATGCCAGGAGCTACGAGCAGTACTTC. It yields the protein CSARDHARSYEQYF.

The CDR3 here is CASSPRTVEAFF. The CDR3 DNA reads TGTGCCAGCAGCCCCAGGACGGTTGAAGCTTTCTTT. V usage is TRBV7-2 and J usage is TRBJ1-1; D is undetermined. Per the germline V gene, CDR1 is SGHTA and CDR2 is FQGNSA. Trimming stripped 5 bases from V and 7 bases from J, with 11 bases between. The length of the CDR3 is 12 residues.